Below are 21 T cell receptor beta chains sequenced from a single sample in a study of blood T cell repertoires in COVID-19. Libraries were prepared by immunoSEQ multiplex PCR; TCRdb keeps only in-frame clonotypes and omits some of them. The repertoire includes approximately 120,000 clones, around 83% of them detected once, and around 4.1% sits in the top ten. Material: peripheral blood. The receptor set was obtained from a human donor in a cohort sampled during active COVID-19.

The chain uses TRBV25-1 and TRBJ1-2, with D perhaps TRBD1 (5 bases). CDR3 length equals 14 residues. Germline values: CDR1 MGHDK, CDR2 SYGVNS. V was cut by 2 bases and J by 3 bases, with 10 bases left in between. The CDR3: CASSETGRDYGYTF. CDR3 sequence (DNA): TGTGCCAGCAGTGAAACGGGCAGGGACTATGGCTACACCTTC.

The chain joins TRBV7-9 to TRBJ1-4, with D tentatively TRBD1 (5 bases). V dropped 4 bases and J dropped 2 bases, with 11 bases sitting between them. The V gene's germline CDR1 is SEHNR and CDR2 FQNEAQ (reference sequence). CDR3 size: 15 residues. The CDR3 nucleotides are TGTGCCAGCAGCTGGCAGGGTGGCACTAATGAAAAACTGTTTTTT. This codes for CASSWQGGTNEKLFF.

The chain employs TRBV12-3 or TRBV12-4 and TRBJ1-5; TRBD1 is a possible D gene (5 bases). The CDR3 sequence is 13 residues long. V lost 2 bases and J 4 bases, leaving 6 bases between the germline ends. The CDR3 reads CASSLQGNQPQHF. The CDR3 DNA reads TGTGCCAGCAGTTTACAGGGTAATCAGCCCCAGCATTTT.

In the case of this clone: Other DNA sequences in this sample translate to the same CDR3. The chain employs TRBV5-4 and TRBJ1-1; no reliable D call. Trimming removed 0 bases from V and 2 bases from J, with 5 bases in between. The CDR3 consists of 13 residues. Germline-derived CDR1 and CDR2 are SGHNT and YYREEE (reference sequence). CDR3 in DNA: TGTGCCAGCAGCTTGGCAGGAAACACTGAAGCTTTCTTT. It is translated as CASSLAGNTEAFF.

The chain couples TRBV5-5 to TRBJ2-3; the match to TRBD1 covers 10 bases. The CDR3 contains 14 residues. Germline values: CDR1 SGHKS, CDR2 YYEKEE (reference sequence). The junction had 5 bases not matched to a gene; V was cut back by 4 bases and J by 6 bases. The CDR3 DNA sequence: TGTGCCAGCAGCCGGGACAGGGGTATTGATACGCAGTATTTT. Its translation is CASSRDRGIDTQYF.

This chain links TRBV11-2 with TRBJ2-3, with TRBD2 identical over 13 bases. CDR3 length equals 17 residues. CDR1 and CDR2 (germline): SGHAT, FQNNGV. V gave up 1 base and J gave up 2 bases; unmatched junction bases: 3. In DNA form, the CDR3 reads TGTGCCAGCAGCTTAGGTGGGACTAGCGGGGTCACAGATACGCAGTATTTT. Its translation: CASSLGGTSGVTDTQYF. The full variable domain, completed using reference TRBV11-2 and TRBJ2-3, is EAGVAQSPRYKIIEKRQSVAFWCNPISGHATLYWYQQILGQGPKLLIQFQNNGVVDDSQLPKDRFSAERLKGVDSTLKIQPAKLEDSAVYLCASSLGGTSGVTDTQYFGPGTRLTVL.

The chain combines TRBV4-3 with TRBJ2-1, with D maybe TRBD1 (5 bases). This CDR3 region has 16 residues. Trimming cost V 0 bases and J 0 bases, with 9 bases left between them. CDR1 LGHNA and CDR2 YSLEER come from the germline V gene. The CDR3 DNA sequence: TGCGCCAGCAGCCAAGAGGGGCAGGTCTCCTACAATGAGCAGTTCTTC. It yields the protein CASSQEGQVSYNEQFF.

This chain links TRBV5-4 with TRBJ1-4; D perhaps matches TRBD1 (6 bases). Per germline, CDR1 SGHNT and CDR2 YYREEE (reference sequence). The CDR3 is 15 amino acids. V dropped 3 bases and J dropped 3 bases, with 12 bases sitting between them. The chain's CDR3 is CASSSGGGSNEKLFF. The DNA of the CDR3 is TGTGCCAGCAGCTCGGGGGGGGGCTCTAATGAAAAACTGTTTTTT.

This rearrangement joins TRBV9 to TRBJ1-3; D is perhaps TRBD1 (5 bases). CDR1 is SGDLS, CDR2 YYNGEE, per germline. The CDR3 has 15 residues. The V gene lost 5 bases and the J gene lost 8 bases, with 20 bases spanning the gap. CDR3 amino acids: CASSRPGERRDTIYF. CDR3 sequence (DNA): TGTGCCAGCAGTCGCCCGGGGGAAAGGCGAGACACCATATATTTT.

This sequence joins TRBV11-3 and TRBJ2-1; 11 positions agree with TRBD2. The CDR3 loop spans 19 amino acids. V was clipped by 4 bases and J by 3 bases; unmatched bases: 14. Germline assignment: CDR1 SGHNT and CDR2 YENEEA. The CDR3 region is CASSSEIAGGPLDYNEQFF. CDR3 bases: TGTGCCAGCAGCTCCGAGATAGCGGGAGGGCCTTTAGACTACAATGAGCAGTTCTTC. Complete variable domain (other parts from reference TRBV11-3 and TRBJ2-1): EAGVVQSPRYKIIEKKQPVAFWCNPISGHNTLYWYLQNLGQGPELLIRYENEEAVDDSQLPKDRFSAERLKGVDSTLKIQPAELGDSAVYLCASSSEIAGGPLDYNEQFFGPGTRLTVL.

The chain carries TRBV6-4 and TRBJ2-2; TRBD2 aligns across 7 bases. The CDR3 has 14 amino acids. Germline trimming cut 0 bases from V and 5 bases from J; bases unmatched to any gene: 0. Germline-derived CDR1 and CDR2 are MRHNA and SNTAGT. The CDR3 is CASSDSSGTGELFF. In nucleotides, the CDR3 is TGTGCCAGCAGTGACTCTAGCGGGACCGGGGAGCTGTTTTTT.

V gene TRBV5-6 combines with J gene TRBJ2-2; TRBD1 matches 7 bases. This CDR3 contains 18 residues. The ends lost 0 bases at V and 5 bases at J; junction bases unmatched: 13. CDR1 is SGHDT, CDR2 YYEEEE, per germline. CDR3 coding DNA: TGTGCCAGCAGCTTGGAGGGGTCACAGGGGCCTTGGACCGGGGAGCTGTTTTTT. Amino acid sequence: CASSLEGSQGPWTGELFF.

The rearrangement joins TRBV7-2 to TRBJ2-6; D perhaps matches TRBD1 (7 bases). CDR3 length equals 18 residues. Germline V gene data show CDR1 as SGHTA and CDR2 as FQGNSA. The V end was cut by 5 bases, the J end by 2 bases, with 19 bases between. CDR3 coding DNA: TGTGCCAGCAGCCGCAGGGGGGCAGGGGCAGCTGGGGCCAACGTCCTGACTTTC. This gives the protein CASSRRGAGAAGANVLTF.

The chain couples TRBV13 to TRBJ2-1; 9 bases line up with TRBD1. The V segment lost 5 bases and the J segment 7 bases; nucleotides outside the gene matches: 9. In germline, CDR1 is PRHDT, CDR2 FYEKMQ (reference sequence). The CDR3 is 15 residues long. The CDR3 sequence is CASSPLGTGLNEQFF. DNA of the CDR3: TGTGCCAGCAGCCCGTTGGGGACAGGGTTGAATGAGCAGTTCTTC.

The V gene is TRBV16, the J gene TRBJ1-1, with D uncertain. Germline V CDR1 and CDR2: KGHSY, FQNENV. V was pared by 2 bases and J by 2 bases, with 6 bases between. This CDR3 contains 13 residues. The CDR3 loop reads CASSQQINTEAFF. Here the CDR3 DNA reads TGTGCCAGCAGCCAACAGATAAACACTGAAGCTTTCTTT. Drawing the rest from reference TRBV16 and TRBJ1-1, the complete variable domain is GEEVAQTPKHLVRGEGQKAKLYCAPIKGHSYVFWYQQVLKNEFKFLISFQNENVFDETGMPKERFSAKCLPNSPCSLEIQATKLEDSAVYFCASSQQINTEAFFGQGTRLTVV.

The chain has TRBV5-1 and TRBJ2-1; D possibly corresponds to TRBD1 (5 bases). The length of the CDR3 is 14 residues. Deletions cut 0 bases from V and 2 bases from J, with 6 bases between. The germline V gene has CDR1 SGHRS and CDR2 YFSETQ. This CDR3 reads CASSLGGPYNEQFF. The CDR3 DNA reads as TGCGCCAGCAGCTTGGGGGGCCCCTACAATGAGCAGTTCTTC.

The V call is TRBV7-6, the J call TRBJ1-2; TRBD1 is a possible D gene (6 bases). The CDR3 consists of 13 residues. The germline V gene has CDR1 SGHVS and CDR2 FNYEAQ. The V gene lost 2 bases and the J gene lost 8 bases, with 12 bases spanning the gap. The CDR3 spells CASSLNREMGYTF. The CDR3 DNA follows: TGTGCCAGCAGCTTAAACAGGGAAATGGGCTACACCTTC.

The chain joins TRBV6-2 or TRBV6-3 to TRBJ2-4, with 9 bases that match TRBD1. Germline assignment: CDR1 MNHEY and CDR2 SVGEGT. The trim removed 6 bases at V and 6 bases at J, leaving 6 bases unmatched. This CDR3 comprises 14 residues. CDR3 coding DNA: TGTGCCAGCAGCCAGACAGGGGGGTCAAACATTCAGTACTTC. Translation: CASSQTGGSNIQYF.

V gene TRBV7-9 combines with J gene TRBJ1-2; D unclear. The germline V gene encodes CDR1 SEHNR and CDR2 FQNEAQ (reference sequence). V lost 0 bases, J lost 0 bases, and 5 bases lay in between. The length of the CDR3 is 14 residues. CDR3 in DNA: TGTGCCAGCAGCTTAGCCGCTACTAACTATGGCTACACCTTC. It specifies CASSLAATNYGYTF.

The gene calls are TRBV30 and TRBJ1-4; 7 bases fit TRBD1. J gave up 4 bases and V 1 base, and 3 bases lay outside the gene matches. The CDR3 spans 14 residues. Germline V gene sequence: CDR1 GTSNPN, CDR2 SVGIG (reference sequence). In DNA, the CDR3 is TGTGCCTGGAGTGGTGACAGGGTTAATGAAAAACTGTTTTTT. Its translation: CAWSGDRVNEKLFF.

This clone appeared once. The CDR3: CASSRGQRRSSGRAFSPDTQYF. Here the CDR3 DNA reads TGTGCCAGTAGTAGGGGACAGCGTAGATCTAGCGGGAGGGCCTTTTCCCCAGATACGCAGTATTTT. This chain uses TRBV19 with TRBJ2-3; 12 bases agree with TRBD2. Trimming at V came to 4 bases and at J to 4 bases, leaving 24 bases not matched to a gene. The CDR3 is 22 residues long. CDR1 and CDR2 (germline): LNHDA, SQIVND (reference sequence).